Each of the 7 T cell receptor beta chains below was sequenced from the same sample in a study of blood T cell repertoires in COVID-19 (dated by TCRdb to the early 2020s). Preparation of the library involved the immunoSEQ multiplex PCR assay. TCRdb carries this immuneACCESS record with in-frame sequences only. Its versions omit some clonotypes, under half of them owing to an unresolved V gene in the studies checked, with the rest unexplained. This sample gives about 190,000 clones in total; more than 60% of them show up just once. 9.5% to 15% of the sample goes to the ten largest clones. Input material: peripheral blood. The receptor set was obtained from a woman aged 50 to 60 with acute or convalescent COVID-19.

The chain combines TRBV5-8 with TRBJ1-6; TRBD1 matches at 9 bases. Germline V gives CDR1 SGHTS, CDR2 YDEGEE. This CDR3 region has 17 residues. The junction had 13 bases not matched to a gene; V was cut back by 2 bases and J by 10 bases. The CDR3 sequence is CASSFNYQDRGRSPLHF. The CDR3 DNA reads as TGTGCCAGCAGCTTTAACTATCAGGACAGGGGACGATCACCCCTCCACTTT. The whole variable domain, filled in from reference TRBV5-8 and TRBJ1-6, reads EAGVTQSPTHLIKTRGQQATLRCSPISGHTSVYWYQQALGLGLQFLLWYDEGEERNRGNFPPRFSGRQFPNYSSELNVNALELEDSALYLCASSFNYQDRGRSPLHFGNGTRLTVT.

The chain uses TRBV10-1 and TRBJ2-1, with unresolved D. Germline V gene data show CDR1 as WNHNN and CDR2 as SYGVQD (reference sequence). Deletions cut 8 bases from V and 12 bases from J, with 20 bases between. The CDR3 is made up of 13 amino acids. CDR3 coding DNA: TGCGCCAGCTCTAGAGGCACCCCTGGGTGGCAGTTCTTC. Amino acids: CASSRGTPGWQFF.

The chain combines TRBV7-9 with TRBJ1-3; D remains ambiguous. V shed 1 base and J shed 0 bases, with 7 bases lying between them. Germline values: CDR1 SEHNR, CDR2 FQNEAQ (reference sequence). The CDR3 consists of 15 residues. CDR3 protein: CASSLGAGSGNTIYF. The DNA for the CDR3 is TGTGCCAGCAGCTTAGGCGCAGGCTCTGGAAACACCATATATTTT.

The rearrangement links TRBV5-1 to TRBJ2-7; 7 bases are a match to TRBD2. Germline-derived CDR1 and CDR2 are SGHRS and YFSETQ. This CDR3 has 16 amino acids. The V gene end was trimmed by 3 bases and the J gene end by 3 bases; junction bases not matched to a gene: 12. This chain's CDR3 is CASSSQGTGGLYEQYF. In nucleotides, the CDR3 is TGCGCCAGCAGCTCCCAAGGGACGGGAGGCCTCTACGAGCAGTACTTC.

Only a few counts were recorded for this clone. The V gene is TRBV6-5, the J gene TRBJ2-7; 10 bases agree with TRBD2. The CDR3 totals 15 residues. From germline, CDR1 is MNHEY and CDR2 SVGAGI. Trimming cost V 5 bases and J 0 bases; bases outside gene matches: 4. CDR3 loop: CASSLGLAASYEQYF. In DNA form, the CDR3 reads TGTGCCAGCAGTCTTGGACTAGCGGCCTCCTACGAGCAGTACTTC.

The rearrangement joins TRBV28 to TRBJ2-3, with TRBD1 as a possible D gene (5 bases). Deletions cut 5 bases from V and 0 bases from J, with 6 bases between. The CDR3 consists of 13 residues. Germline-derived CDR1 and CDR2 are MDHEN and SYDVKM. The CDR3 region is CASSDSSTDTQYF. The CDR3 nucleotides read TGTGCCAGCAGTGACAGTAGCACAGATACGCAGTATTTT.

The chain links TRBV6-5 to TRBJ1-1, with 9 positions matching TRBD1. Trimming took 2 bases from V and 3 from J; bases not matched to a gene: 7. Germline V gene lookup returns CDR1 MNHEY and CDR2 SVGAGI. The CDR3 totals 16 residues. The CDR3 sequence: CASSYTGGRVYTEAFF. The DNA for the CDR3 is TGTGCCAGCAGTTACACAGGGGGCCGAGTATACACTGAAGCTTTCTTT.